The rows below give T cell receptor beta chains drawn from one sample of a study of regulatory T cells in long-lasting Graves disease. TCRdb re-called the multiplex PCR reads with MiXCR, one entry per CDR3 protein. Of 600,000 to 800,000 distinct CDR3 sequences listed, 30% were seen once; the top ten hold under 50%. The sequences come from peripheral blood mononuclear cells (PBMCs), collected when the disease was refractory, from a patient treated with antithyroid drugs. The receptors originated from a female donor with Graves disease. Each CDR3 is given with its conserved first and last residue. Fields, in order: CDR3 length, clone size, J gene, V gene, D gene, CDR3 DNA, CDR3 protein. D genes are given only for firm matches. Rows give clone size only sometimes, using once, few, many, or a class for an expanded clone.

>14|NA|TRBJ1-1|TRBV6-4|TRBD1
TGTGCCAGCAGGCACACAGGGGGTGGTACTGAAGCTTTCTTT
CASRHTGGGTEAFF
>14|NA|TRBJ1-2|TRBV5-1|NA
TGCGCCAGCAGCTTCAACACGGCCAACTATGGCTACACCTTC
CASSFNTANYGYTF
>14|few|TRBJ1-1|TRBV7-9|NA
TGTGCCAGCAGCTCCTTAGCCTTGAACACTGAAGCTTTCTTT
CASSSLALNTEAFF
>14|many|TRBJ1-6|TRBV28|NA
TGTGCCAGCAGTCGGACAGACGCCAGGGGACCCCTCCACTTT
CASSRTDARGPLHF
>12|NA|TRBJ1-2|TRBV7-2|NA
TGTGCCAGCAGCTGGGAGAGCTATGGCTACACCTTC
CASSWESYGYTF
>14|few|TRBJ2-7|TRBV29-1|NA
TGCAGCGTTGGGGGCCAGGGAAGCTCCTACGAGCAGTACTTC
CSVGGQGSSYEQYF
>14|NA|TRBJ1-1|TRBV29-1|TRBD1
TGCAGCGTCTCGACAGGGGGTGGAAACACTGAAGCTTTCTTT
CSVSTGGGNTEAFF
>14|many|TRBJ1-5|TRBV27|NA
TGTGCCAGCAGTCCCCAGGGATTCAATCAGCCCCAGCATTTT
CASSPQGFNQPQHF
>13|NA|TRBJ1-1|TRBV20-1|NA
TGCAGTGCTCCCCCAAGGGGGGCCACTGAAGCTTTCTTT
CSAPPRGATEAFF
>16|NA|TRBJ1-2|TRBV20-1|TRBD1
TGCAGTGCTAGTTTCAGAGACAGGGGACCTAACTATGGCTACACCTTC
CSASFRDRGPNYGYTF
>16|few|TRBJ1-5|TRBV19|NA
TGTGCCAGTAGTATTGGGGGTAAGGGTTCGGATCAGCCCCAGCATTTT
CASSIGGKGSDQPQHF
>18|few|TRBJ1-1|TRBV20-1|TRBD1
TGCAGTGCTAGAGATCTTGGGCAGGGGAGGACAGGGATACCTGAAGCTTTCTTT
CSARDLGQGRTGIPEAFF
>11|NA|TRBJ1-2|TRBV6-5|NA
TGTGCCAGCAGTTACCCCCTTGGCTACACCTTC
CASSYPLGYTF
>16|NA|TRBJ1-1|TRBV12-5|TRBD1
TGTGCTAGTGGTTTGGCACAGACAGGGGCGGGCCGTGAAGCTTTCTTT
CASGLAQTGAGREAFF
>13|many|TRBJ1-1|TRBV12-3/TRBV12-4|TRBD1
TGTGCCAGCAGAGACAGGGGATCCACTGAAGCTTTCTTT
CASRDRGSTEAFF
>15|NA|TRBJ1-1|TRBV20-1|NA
TGCAGTGTTCCCGGAGGCGGGTGGGGTAGCACTGAAGCTTTCTTT
CSVPGGGWGSTEAFF
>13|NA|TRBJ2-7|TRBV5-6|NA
TGTGCCAGCAGCTTCATCGCGCAGTACGAGCAGTACTTC
CASSFIAQYEQYF
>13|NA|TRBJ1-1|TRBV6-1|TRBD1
TGTGCTTGCTCGGGACAGAGGAACACTGAAGCTTTCTTT
CACSGQRNTEAFF
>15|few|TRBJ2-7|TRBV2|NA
TGTGCCAGCAGTGAAAACAGGCAGAGCTCCTACGAGCAGTACTTC
CASSENRQSSYEQYF
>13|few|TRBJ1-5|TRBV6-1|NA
TGTGCCAGCAGTCCTAGGACAGCTCAGCCCCAGCATTTT
CASSPRTAQPQHF
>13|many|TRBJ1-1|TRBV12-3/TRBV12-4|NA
TGTGCCAGCAGTCCCGTATGGGCCACTGAAGCTTTCTTT
CASSPVWATEAFF
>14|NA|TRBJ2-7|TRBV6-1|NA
TGTGCCAGCACGGCACAACCCTTAAACTACGAGCAGTACTTC
CASTAQPLNYEQYF
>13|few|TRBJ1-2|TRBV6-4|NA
TGTGCCAGCAGTGGAGGACAGATAGATGGCTACACCTTC
CASSGGQIDGYTF
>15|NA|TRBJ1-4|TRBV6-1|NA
TGTGCCAGCAGTCGGGACATTCAATCTGGGGAAAAACTGTTTTTT
CASSRDIQSGEKLFF
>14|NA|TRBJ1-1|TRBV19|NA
TGTGCCAGTAGCCGACGGGATATGAACACTGAAGCTTTCTTT
CASSRRDMNTEAFF
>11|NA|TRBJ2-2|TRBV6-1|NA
TGTGCCAGCACAGGTCGGAGGGAGCTGTTTTTT
CASTGRRELFF
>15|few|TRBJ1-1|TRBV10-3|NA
TGTGCCATCAGTGAGACAGGGCTTGAGAACACTGAAGCTTTCTTT
CAISETGLENTEAFF
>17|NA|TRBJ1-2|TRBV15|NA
TGTGCCACCAGCAGCCCCCTCAGGGGTAGAACTAACTATGGCTACACCTTC
CATSSPLRGRTNYGYTF
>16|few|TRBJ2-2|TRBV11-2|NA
TGTGCCAGCAGGACGAATTCCGGGCTCTTCACCGGGGAGCTGTTTTTT
CASRTNSGLFTGELFF
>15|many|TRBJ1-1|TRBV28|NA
TGTGCCAGCAGTTTATTTATCAGAACAAACACTGAAGCTTTCTTT
CASSLFIRTNTEAFF
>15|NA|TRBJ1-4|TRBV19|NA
TGTGCCAGTAGTATTCAGGGGACAACTAATGAAAAACTGTTTTTT
CASSIQGTTNEKLFF
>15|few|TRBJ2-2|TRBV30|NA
TGTGCCTGGAGTGTACTGGGTACGAACACCGGGGAGCTGTTTTTT
CAWSVLGTNTGELFF
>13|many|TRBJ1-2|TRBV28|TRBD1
TGTGCCAGCATTTTAGACAGGGTCTATGGCTACACCTTC
CASILDRVYGYTF
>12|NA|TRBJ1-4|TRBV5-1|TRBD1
TGCGCCAGCAGCTTGGACAGGGGGAAACTGTTTTTT
CASSLDRGKLFF
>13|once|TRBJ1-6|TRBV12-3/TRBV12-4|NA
TGTGCCAGCAGTTTACCAGGGCTTACACCCCTCCACTTT
CASSLPGLTPLHF
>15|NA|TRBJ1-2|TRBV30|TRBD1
TGTGCCTGGAGTGTAGAGGGAGTTGGACAGGGAGGCTACACCTTC
CAWSVEGVGQGGYTF
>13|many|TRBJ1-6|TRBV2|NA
TGTGCCAGTCGGGCCAGGGACAATTCACCCCTCCACTTT
CASRARDNSPLHF
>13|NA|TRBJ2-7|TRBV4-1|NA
TGCGCCAGCAGCCAAACCCCTCAAGTCGAGCAGTACTTC
CASSQTPQVEQYF
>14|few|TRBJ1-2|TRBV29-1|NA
TGCAGCGTTGAAATCCAGGCACGAGAATATGGCTACACCTTC
CSVEIQAREYGYTF
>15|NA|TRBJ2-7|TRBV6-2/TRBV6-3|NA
TGTGCCAGCAGTCCCCTCCAGGGCGCCTCCTACGAGCAGTACTTC
CASSPLQGASYEQYF
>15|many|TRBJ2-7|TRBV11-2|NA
TGTGCCAGCAGCTTCGAGGGAGGGGGGGTCTACGAGCAGTACTTC
CASSFEGGGVYEQYF
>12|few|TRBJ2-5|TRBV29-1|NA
TGCAGCGTTGGACGGACCCAAGAGACCCAGTACTTC
CSVGRTQETQYF
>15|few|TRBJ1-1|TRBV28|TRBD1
TGTGCCAGCAGTTACTCACCGCGGGACAGCACTGAAGCTTTCTTT
CASSYSPRDSTEAFF
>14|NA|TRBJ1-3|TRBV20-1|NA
TGCAGTGCTAGAGACTACCGCTCTGGAAACACCATATATTTT
CSARDYRSGNTIYF
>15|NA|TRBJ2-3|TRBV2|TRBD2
TGTGCCAGCAGTGTCGCGGGAGGGGGCGCAGATACGCAGTATTTT
CASSVAGGGADTQYF
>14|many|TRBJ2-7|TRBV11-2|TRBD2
TGTGCCAGCAGCTTGGCGGCGGGGGCCTACGAGCAGTACTTC
CASSLAAGAYEQYF
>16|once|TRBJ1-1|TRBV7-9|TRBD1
TGTGCCAGCAGCTTACCAAGGGACAGGGGGAGCACTGAAGCTTTCTTT
CASSLPRDRGSTEAFF
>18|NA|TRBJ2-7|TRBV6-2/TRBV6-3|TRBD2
TGTGCCAGCAGTTACCCCGGACTAGCGGGAGCCAACTCCTACGAGCAGTACTTC
CASSYPGLAGANSYEQYF
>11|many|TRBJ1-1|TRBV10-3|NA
TGTGCCATCAGAGGGAACACTGAAGCTTTCTTT
CAIRGNTEAFF
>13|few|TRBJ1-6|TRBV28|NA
TGTGCCAGCAGTTTCGGGCGTAATTCACCCCTCCACTTT
CASSFGRNSPLHF
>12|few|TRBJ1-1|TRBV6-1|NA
TGTGCCAGCATCGGGGGGCACACTGAAGCTTTCTTT
CASIGGHTEAFF
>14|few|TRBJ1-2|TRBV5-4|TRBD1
TGTGCCAGCAGCTTGGTTGGACAGGGTAGGAGCTACACCTTC
CASSLVGQGRSYTF
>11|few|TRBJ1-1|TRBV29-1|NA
TGCAGCGTTGAGCTGCACACTGAAGCTTTCTTT
CSVELHTEAFF
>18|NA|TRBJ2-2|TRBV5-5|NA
TGTGCCAGCAGCTCCCTTTTCACAGGCTGGGTGGGAACCGGGGAGCTGTTTTTT
CASSSLFTGWVGTGELFF
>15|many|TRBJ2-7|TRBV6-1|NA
TGTGCCAGCAGTGAAGCAATTGAGTGGTCTGAGGAGCAGTACTTC
CASSEAIEWSEEQYF
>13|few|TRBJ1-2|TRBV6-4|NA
TGTGCCAGCAGCGCAGGGTACCCCTATGGCTACACCTTC
CASSAGYPYGYTF
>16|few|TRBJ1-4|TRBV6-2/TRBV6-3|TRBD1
TGTGCCAGCAGTCACAGATCCGGGACAGGGGTCGAAAAACTGTTTTTT
CASSHRSGTGVEKLFF